Below are 12 T cell receptor beta chains sequenced from a single sample in a study of cytomegalovirus exposure and HLA in healthy donors. Only in-frame clones appear in the TCRdb table, and some are missing; sequencing was by immunoSEQ multiplex PCR. This sample has roughly 150,000 clones, with 86% found just once. Sequencing was performed on PBMCs. The source is a woman between 18 and 29 years old in good health and CMV-seronegative.

CDR3 nucleotides: TGTGCCAGCAGCTTAGCGCAATGGGGGCGAGGTAATCCCGGGGAGCTGTTTTTT. This translates into CASSLAQWGRGNPGELFF. The rearrangement joins TRBV7-9 to TRBJ2-2; a weak D match, TRBD1 (6 bases). Trimming cost V 0 bases and J 6 bases, with 20 bases left between them. The CDR3 length is 18 residues. CDR1 and CDR2 (germline): SEHNR, FQNEAQ (reference sequence).

The chain recombines TRBV5-4 with TRBJ2-7; unclear D gene. The CDR3 runs 15 residues. The V end was cut by 0 bases, the J end by 6 bases, with 16 bases between. In germline, CDR1 is SGHNT, CDR2 YYREEE (reference sequence). The CDR3 sequence: CASSLAARSEREQYF. CDR3 bases: TGTGCCAGCAGCTTGGCCGCTAGAAGTGAACGCGAGCAGTACTTC.

V gene TRBV6-1 combines with J gene TRBJ2-3; a possible D gene is TRBD2 (5 bases). V was shortened by 3 bases and J by 5 bases, with 12 bases between the two germline ends. This CDR3 region has 14 residues. CDR1 and CDR2 (germline): MNHNS, SASEGT. The CDR3 sequence: CASSERVRGDTQYF. The CDR3 DNA reads as TGTGCCAGCAGTGAGAGGGTACGGGGAGATACGCAGTATTTT.

This clone has a handful of counts. This chain connects TRBV7-2 to TRBJ2-4; D possibly corresponds to TRBD1 (6 bases). V gave up 5 bases and J gave up 10 bases, with 15 bases separating them. Germline V gives CDR1 SGHTA, CDR2 FQGNSA. The CDR3 contains 13 residues. The CDR3 DNA is TGTGCCAGCAGCCCCGGCAGGGGTAGGATTCAGTACTTC. This encodes CASSPGRGRIQYF. Complete variable domain (other parts from reference TRBV7-2 and TRBJ2-4): GAGVSQSPSNKVTEKGKDVELRCDPISGHTALYWYRQSLGQGLEFLIYFQGNSAPDKSGLPSDRFSAERTGGSVSTLTIQRTQQEDSAVYLCASSPGRGRIQYFGAGTRLSVL.

This chain uses TRBV7-2 with TRBJ1-1; perhaps TRBD1 as D (6 bases). Looked up from germline, CDR1 is SGHTA and CDR2 is FQGNSA. The CDR3 has 16 residues. V lost 5 bases and J lost 4, with 20 bases in between. Here the CDR3 DNA reads TGTGCCAGCAGCCTCATGGGGTCGGGAGGGGGCACTGAAGCTTTCTTT. Protein sequence: CASSLMGSGGGTEAFF.

The genes are TRBV6-1 and TRBJ1-5, with no clear D. The V end lost 2 bases, the J end lost 6 bases, and 11 bases lay between the germline ends. The CDR3 is made up of 14 amino acids. The germline V gene encodes CDR1 MNHNS and CDR2 SASEGT. CDR3 DNA sequence: TGTGCCAGCAGTGAACGAGGAGATCCTCAGCCCCAGCATTTT. Encoded protein: CASSERGDPQPQHF.

The chain recombines TRBV4-1 with TRBJ2-1; 9 bases map to TRBD2. The germline V gene encodes CDR1 MGHRA and CDR2 YSYEKL. The CDR3 runs to 17 residues. J gave up 8 bases and V 4 bases, and 15 bases lay outside the gene matches. The DNA of the CDR3 is TGCGCCAGCAGCCCCACGGGGAGGCGGGGGGGGTTCGATGAGCAGTTCTTC. Translated: CASSPTGRRGGFDEQFF.

The chain couples TRBV10-1 to TRBJ2-2, with 7 bases aligning to TRBD1. The CDR3 is 15 amino acids. The germline V gene has CDR1 WNHNN and CDR2 SYGVQD (reference sequence). With 3 bases clipped from V and 5 bases from J, the junction kept 6 bases outside the gene matches. CDR3 sequence: CASSDLRGPTGELFF. CDR3 DNA: TGCGCCAGCAGTGACCTTAGGGGGCCGACCGGGGAGCTGTTTTTT.

This chain links TRBV4-2 with TRBJ2-1; 12 bases align to TRBD1. The germline CDR1 and CDR2 sequences are LGHNA and YNFKEQ. The CDR3 runs to 16 residues. With V trimmed by 4 bases and J by 9 bases, 10 bases remained unmatched. This CDR3 reads CASSLWGTGGHSEQFF. As DNA, the CDR3 is TGTGCCAGCAGCCTTTGGGGGACAGGGGGCCACTCTGAGCAGTTCTTC.

The genes are TRBV14 and TRBJ2-7; D is ambiguous. Germline CDR1 and CDR2: SGHDN and FVKESK. The CDR3 totals 17 residues. Trimming removed 1 base from V and 2 bases from J, with 18 bases in between. The CDR3, as DNA: TGTGCCAGCAGCCAAGCCCTCCTCTTGAAGGAGCCCTACGAGCAGTACTTC. Protein sequence: CASSQALLLKEPYEQYF.

This clone showed up just once. V usage is TRBV6-5 and J usage is TRBJ2-5; 7 positions match TRBD2. The CDR3 is 14 residues long. Germline V lookup: CDR1 MNHEY, CDR2 SVGAGI. The V segment lost 0 bases and the J segment 4 bases; nucleotides outside the gene matches: 2. CDR3 sequence (DNA): TGTGCCAGCAGTTACTCACCGGGAGGAGAGACCCAGTACTTC. This translates into CASSYSPGGETQYF.

The chain links TRBV29-1 to TRBJ2-7; possible D gene TRBD2, 5 bases. This CDR3 region has 13 residues. Germline V CDR1 and CDR2: SQVTM, ANQGSEA. Trimming shortened V by 6 bases and J by 2 bases, and 14 bases separated the two germline ends. In DNA, the CDR3 is TGCAGCGTCAAGGTGGGGAGCCCCTACGAGCAGTACTTC. It translates to CSVKVGSPYEQYF.